The text below deals with one T cell receptor beta chain. Its antigen is still unknown. TCRdb called the 5' RACE reads again in MiXCR, with one record for every CDR3 protein. The sample carries 450,000 or so distinct CDR3 sequences, around a quarter recorded once. V lost 6 bases, J lost 3 bases, and 21 bases lay in between. The length of the CDR3 is 16 residues. The V gene's germline CDR1 is SGHAT and CDR2 FQNNGV. The sample is drawn from a study of T-cell memory formation after mild COVID-19. Study-wide context: TCR clusters were mostly donor specific. General study findings and limits: Day 15 to 85 contractors were CD4/CD8 balanced; later expanders leaned CD4+. Pre-infection memory already had some responding clones, implying cross-reactive memory joined.

This clonotype was obtained from an adult woman who had mild COVID-19 (a few samples of this study predate the infection). Cell type and time point are not known. This chain links TRBV11-2 with TRBJ2-7; a possible D gene is TRBD2 (5 bases). Sequencing input: PBMCs or a T cell subset sorted from them (not recorded which). The CDR3 here is CASRPLVRAALYEQYF. CDR3 sequence (DNA): TGTGCCAGCAGACCACTCGTGAGGGCGGCCCTCTACGAGCAGTACTTC. The whole variable domain, filled in from reference TRBV11-2 and TRBJ2-7, reads EAGVAQSPRYKIIEKRQSVAFWCNPISGHATLYWYQQILGQGPKLLIQFQNNGVVDDSQLPKDRFSAERLKGVDSTLKIQPAKLEDSAVYLCASRPLVRAALYEQYFGPGTRLTVT.